Following are 2 T cell receptor beta chains from one sample sequenced in a study of T cells after yellow fever vaccination. TCRdb ran MiXCR on the 5' RACE reads and lists one entry per CDR3 protein. The repertoire holds over 150,000 distinct CDR3 sequences, with 5.5% to 7.5% as singletons. Sequencing was performed on CD4+ T cells sorted from PBMCs, taken 5 days after the first yellow fever vaccination. Receptors were obtained from a young man who received the YFV17D yellow fever vaccine.

This clonotype occurred many times. This chain connects TRBV5-1 to TRBJ1-6; weak D call: TRBD1 (5 bases). The CDR3 is 14 residues long. Germline V gene sequence: CDR1 SGHRS, CDR2 YFSETQ. V was trimmed by 0 bases and J by 7 bases, leaving 8 bases between them. CDR3 nucleotide sequence: TGCGCCAGCAGCTTGGGGGGACCGAATTCACCCCTCCACTTT. This sequence encodes CASSLGGPNSPLHF.

This clonotype was detected many times. The V and J genes are TRBV4-3 and TRBJ1-2; D unclear. The V gene lost 4 bases and the J gene lost 6 bases, with 15 bases spanning the gap. The CDR3 consists of 14 residues. Germline V gene data show CDR1 as LGHNA and CDR2 as YSLEER. The CDR3 loop is CASSRGRFSDGYTF. CDR3 nucleotides: TGCGCCAGCAGCCGCGGGCGGTTCAGCGATGGCTACACCTTC.